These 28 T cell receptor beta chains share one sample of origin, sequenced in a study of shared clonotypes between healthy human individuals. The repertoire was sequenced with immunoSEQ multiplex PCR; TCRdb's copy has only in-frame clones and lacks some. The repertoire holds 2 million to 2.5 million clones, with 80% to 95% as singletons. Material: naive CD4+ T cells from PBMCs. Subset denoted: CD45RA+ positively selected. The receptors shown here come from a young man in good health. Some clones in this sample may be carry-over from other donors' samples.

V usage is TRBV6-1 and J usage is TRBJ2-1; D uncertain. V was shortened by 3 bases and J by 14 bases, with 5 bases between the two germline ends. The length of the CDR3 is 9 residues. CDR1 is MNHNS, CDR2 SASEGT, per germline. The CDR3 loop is CASSDSEFF. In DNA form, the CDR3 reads TGTGCCAGCAGTGACTCAGAGTTCTTC.

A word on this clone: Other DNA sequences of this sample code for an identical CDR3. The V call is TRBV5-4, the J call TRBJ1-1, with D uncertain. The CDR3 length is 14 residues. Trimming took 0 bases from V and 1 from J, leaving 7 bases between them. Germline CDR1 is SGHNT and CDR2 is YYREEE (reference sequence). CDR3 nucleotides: TGTGCCAGCAGCTTGGGGACGGAGAACACTGAAGCTTTCTTT. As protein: CASSLGTENTEAFF.

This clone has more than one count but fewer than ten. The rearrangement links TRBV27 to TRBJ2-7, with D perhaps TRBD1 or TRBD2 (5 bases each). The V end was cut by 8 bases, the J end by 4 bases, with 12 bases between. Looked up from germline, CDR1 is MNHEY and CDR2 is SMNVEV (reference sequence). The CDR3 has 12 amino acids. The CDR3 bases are TGTGCCAGCTGGGACCGAAATTACGAGCAGTACTTC. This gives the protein CASWDRNYEQYF.

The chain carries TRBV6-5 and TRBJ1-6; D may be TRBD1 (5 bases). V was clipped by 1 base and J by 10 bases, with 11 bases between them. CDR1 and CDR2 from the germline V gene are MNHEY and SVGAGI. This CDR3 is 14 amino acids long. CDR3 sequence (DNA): TGTGCCAGCAGTTACTTAAGCGGGGGATCACCCCTCCACTTT. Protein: CASSYLSGGSPLHF.

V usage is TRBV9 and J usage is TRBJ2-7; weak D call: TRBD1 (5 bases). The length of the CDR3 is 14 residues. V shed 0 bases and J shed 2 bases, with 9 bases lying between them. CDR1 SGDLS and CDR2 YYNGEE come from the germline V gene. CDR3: CASSVERQTYEQYF. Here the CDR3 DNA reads TGTGCCAGCAGCGTAGAGAGACAGACCTACGAGCAGTACTTC. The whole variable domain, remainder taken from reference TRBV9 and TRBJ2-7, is DSGVTQTPKHLITATGQRVTLRCSPRSGDLSVYWYQQSLDQGLQFLIQYYNGEERAKGNILERFSAQQFPDLHSELNLSSLELGDSALYFCASSVERQTYEQYFGPGTRLTVT.

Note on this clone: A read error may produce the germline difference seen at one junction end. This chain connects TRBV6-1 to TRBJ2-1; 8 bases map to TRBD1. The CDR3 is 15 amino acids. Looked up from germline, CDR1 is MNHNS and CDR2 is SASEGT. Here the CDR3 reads CASSAGQGSHNEQFF. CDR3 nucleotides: TGTGCCAGCAGTGCCGGACAGGGCTCCCACAATGAGCAGTTCTTC.

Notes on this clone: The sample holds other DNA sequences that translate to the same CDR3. The CDR3 nucleotides are TGTGCCAGCAGTTCAGGGGGCTTGGGCACTGAAGCTTTCTTT. This sequence encodes CASSSGGLGTEAFF. V is TRBV28 and J is TRBJ1-1; the match to TRBD1 covers 8 bases. V trimming: 4 bases; J trimming: 4 bases; junction bases outside the gene matches: 5. The CDR3 totals 14 residues. CDR1 is MDHEN and CDR2 is SYDVKM in the germline V gene. The full variable domain, rest sourced from reference TRBV28 and TRBJ1-1, is DVKVTQSSRYLVKRTGEKVFLECVQDMDHENMFWYRQDPGLGLRLIYFSYDVKMKEKGDIPEGYSVSREKKERFSLILESASTNQTSMYLCASSSGGLGTEAFFGQGTRLTVV.

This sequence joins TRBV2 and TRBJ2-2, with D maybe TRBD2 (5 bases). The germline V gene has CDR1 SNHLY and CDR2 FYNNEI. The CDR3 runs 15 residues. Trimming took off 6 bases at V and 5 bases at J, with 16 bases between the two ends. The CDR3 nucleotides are TGTGCCAGCAGCTCCGATCGGGGATTTACCGGGGAGCTGTTTTTT. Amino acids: CASSSDRGFTGELFF.

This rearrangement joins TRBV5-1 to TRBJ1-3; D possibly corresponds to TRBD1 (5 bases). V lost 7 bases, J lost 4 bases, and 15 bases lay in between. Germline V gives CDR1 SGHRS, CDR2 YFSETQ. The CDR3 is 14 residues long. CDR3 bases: TGCGCCAGCCACGCCGGGACGTCGGGAAACACCATATATTTT. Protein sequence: CASHAGTSGNTIYF.

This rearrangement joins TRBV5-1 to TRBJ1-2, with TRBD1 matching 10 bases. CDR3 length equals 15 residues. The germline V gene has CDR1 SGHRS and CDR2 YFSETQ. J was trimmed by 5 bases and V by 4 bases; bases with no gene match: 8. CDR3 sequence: CASSQSPGQGYGYTF. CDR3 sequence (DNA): TGCGCCAGCAGCCAATCCCCGGGACAGGGGTATGGCTACACCTTC.

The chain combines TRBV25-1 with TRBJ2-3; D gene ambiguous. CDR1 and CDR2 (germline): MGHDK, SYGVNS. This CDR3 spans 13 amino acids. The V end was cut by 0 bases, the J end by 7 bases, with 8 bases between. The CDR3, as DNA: TGTGCCAGCAGTGAATATGCCCCCCATACGCAGTATTTT. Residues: CASSEYAPHTQYF.

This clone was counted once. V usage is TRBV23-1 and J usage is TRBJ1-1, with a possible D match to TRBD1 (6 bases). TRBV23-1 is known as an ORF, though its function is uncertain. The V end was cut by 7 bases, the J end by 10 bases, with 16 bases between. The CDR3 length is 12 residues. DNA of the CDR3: TGCGCCAGCACTCCAAGGGGGATGGGAGCTTTCTTT. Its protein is CASTPRGMGAFF.

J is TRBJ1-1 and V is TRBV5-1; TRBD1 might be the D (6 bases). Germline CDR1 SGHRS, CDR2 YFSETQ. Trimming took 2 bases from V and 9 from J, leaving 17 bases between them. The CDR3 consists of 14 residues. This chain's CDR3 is CASSFGGASPQAFF. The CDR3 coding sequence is TGCGCCAGCAGCTTTGGGGGCGCGTCACCGCAAGCTTTCTTT.

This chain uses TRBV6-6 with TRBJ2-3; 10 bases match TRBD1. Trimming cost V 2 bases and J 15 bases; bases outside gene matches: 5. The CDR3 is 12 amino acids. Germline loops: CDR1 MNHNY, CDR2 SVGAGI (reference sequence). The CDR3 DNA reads TGTGCCAGCAGTTACGGGGGACAGGGGCAATATTTT. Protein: CASSYGGQGQYF.

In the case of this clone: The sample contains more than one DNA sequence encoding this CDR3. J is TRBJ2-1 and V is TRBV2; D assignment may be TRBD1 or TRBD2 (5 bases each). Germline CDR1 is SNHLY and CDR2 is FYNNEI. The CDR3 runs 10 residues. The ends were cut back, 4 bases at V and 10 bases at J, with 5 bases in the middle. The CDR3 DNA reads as TGTGCCAGCAGTGGGGGGGAGCAGTTCTTC. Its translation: CASSGGEQFF.

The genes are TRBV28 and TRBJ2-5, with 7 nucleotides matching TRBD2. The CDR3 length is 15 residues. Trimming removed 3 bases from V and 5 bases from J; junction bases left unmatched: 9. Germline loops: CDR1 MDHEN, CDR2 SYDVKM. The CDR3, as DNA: TGTGCCAGCAGTTTGCACGGTCTGGGAGGGGAGACCCAGTACTTC. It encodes CASSLHGLGGETQYF.

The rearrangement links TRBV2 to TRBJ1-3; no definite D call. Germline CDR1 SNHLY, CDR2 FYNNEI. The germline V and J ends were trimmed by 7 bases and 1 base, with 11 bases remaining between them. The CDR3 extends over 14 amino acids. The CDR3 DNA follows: TGTGCCAGCATGCCCCTGCAATCTGGAAACACCATATATTTT. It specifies CASMPLQSGNTIYF.

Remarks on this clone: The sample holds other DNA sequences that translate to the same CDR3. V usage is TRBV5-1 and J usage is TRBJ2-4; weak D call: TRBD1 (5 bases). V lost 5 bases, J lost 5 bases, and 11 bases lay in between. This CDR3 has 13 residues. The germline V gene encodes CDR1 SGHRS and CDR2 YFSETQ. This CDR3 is CASSLTGQNIQYF. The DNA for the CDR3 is TGCGCCAGCAGTTTAACAGGCCAAAACATTCAGTACTTC.

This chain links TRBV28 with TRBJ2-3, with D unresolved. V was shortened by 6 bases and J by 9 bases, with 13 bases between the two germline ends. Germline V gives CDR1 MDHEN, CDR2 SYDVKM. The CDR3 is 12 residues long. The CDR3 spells CASSRTEHTQYF. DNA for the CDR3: TGTGCCAGCAGCAGGACCGAGCACACGCAGTATTTT.

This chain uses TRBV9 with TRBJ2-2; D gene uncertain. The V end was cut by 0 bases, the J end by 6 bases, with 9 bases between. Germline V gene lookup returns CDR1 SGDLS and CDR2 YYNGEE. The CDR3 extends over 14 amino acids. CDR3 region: CASSVAASAGELFF. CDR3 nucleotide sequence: TGTGCCAGCAGCGTAGCAGCCAGCGCCGGGGAGCTGTTTTTT.

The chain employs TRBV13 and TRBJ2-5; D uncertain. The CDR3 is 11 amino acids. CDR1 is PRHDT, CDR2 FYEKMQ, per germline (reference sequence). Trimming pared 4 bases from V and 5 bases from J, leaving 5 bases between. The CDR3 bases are TGTGCCAGCAGCTCCCGGGAGACCCAGTACTTC. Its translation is CASSSRETQYF. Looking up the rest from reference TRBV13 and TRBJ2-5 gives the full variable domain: AAGVIQSPRHLIKEKRETATLKCYPIPRHDTVYWYQQGPGQDPQFLISFYEKMQSDKGSIPDRFSAQQFSDYHSELNMSSLELGDSALYFCASSSRETQYFGPGTRLLVL.

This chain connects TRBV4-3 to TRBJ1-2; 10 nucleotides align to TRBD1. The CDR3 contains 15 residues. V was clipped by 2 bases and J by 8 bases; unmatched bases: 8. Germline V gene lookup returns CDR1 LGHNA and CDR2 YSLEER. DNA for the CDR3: TGCGCCAGCAGCCAAAGATTGGGACAGGGGAACGGCTACACCTTC. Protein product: CASSQRLGQGNGYTF.

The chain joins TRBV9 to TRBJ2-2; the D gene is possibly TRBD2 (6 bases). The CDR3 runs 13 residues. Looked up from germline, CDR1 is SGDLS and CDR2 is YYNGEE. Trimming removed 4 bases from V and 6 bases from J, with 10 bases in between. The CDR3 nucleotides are TGTGCCAGCAGCCCCCGGGGGTCCGGGGAGCTGTTTTTT. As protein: CASSPRGSGELFF. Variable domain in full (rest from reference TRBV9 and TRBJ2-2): DSGVTQTPKHLITATGQRVTLRCSPRSGDLSVYWYQQSLDQGLQFLIQYYNGEERAKGNILERFSAQQFPDLHSELNLSSLELGDSALYFCASSPRGSGELFFGEGSRLTVL.

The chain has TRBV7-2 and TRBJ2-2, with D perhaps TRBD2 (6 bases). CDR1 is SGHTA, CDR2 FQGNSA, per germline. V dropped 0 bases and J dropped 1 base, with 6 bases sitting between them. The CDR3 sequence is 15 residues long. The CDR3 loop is CASSLARENTGELFF. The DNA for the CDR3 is TGTGCCAGCAGCTTAGCGCGGGAGAACACCGGGGAGCTGTTTTTT.

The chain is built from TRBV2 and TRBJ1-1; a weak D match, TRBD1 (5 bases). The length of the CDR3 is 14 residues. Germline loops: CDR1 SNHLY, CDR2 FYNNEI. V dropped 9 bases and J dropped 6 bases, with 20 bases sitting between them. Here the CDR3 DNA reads TGTGCCAGTTCCCAGCAGGGAGGAACCTCTGAAGCTTTCTTT. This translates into CASSQQGGTSEAFF.

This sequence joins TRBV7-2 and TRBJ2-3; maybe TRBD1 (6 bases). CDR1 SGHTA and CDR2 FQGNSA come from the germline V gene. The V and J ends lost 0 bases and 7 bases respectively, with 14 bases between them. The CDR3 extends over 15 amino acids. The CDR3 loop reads CASSLAFGTQYTQYF. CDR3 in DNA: TGTGCCAGCAGCTTAGCGTTCGGGACACAGTATACGCAGTATTTT.

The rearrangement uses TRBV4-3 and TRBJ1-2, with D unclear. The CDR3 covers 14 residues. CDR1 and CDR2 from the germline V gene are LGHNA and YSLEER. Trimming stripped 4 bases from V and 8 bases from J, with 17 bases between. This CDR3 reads CASSPIVGRWGYTF. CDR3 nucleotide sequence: TGCGCCAGCAGCCCCATAGTCGGACGCTGGGGCTACACCTTC.

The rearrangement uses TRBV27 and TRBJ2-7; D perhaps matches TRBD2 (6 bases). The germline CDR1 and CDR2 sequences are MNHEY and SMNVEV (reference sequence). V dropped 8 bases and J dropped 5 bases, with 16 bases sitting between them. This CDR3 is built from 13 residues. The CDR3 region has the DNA TGTGCCAGCGGCCGGGACTCCGGGAACGAGCAGTACTTC. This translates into CASGRDSGNEQYF.